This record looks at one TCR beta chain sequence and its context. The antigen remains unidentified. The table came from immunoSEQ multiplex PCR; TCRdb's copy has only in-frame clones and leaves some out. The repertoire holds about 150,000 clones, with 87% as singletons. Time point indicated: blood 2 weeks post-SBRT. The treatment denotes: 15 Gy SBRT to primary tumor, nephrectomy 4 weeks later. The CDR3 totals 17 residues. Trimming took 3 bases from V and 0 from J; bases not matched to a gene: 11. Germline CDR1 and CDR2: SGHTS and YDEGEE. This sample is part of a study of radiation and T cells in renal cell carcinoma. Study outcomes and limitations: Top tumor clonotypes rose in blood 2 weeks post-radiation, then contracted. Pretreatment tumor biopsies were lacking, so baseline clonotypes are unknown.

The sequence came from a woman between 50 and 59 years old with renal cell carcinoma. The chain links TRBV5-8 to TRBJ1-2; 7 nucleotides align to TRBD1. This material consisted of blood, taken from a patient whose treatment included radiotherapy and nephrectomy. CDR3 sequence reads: CASSSREQGTSNYGYTF. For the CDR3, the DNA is TGTGCCAGCAGCTCAAGGGAACAGGGGACCTCTAACTATGGCTACACCTTC. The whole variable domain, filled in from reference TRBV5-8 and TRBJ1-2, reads EAGVTQSPTHLIKTRGQQATLRCSPISGHTSVYWYQQALGLGLQFLLWYDEGEERNRGNFPPRFSGRQFPNYSSELNVNALELEDSALYLCASSSREQGTSNYGYTFGSGTRLTVV.